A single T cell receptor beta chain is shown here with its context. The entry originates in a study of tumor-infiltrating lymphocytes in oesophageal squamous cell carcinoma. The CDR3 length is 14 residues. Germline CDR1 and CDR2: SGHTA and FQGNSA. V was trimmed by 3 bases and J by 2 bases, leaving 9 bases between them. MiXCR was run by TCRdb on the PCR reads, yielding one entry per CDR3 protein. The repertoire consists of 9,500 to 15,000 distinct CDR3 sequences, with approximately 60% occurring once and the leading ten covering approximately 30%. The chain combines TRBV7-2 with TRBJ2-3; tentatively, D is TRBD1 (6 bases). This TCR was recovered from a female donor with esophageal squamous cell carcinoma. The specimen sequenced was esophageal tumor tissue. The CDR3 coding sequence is TGTGCCAGCAGCTTCCGGGACAACACAGATACGCAGTATTTT. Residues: CASSFRDNTDTQYF.